The 23 T cell receptor beta chains in this list originate from one sample, sequenced in a study of blood T cell repertoires in COVID-19. Clones were read by immunoSEQ multiplex PCR, and TCRdb kept only the in-frame ones, dropping some. The sample shows 50,000 to 75,000 clones, about 76% of them seen only once. The material sequenced was peripheral blood. Receptors originate from a woman aged 80 or older with acute or convalescent COVID-19.

The gene calls are TRBV5-1 and TRBJ2-5; maybe TRBD2 (6 bases). V lost 5 bases and J lost 5, with 22 bases in between. The CDR3 runs to 16 residues. Germline CDR1 is SGHRS and CDR2 is YFSETQ. In DNA form, the CDR3 reads TGCGCCAGCAGATCTTTGGGGGGAGATTTTGAGGAGACCCAGTACTTC. This translates into CASRSLGGDFEETQYF.

The J gene is TRBJ1-1, the V gene TRBV2, with 9 bases matching TRBD1. The V gene's germline CDR1 is SNHLY and CDR2 FYNNEI. The CDR3 contains 16 residues. V shed 6 bases, J shed 1 base, and the junction held 9 bases outside the gene matches. For the CDR3, the DNA is TGTGCCAGCAGATATGGGACAGGGCGGGGGAACACTGAAGCTTTCTTT. Protein sequence: CASRYGTGRGNTEAFF.

The V call is TRBV3-1 (or the pseudogene TRBV3-2), the J call TRBJ2-2; the D gene is possibly TRBD1 (6 bases). Germline assignment: CDR1 LGHDT and CDR2 YNNKEL (reference sequence). The CDR3 extends over 15 amino acids. Trimming removed 4 bases from V and 6 bases from J, with 15 bases in between. CDR3 coding DNA: TGTGCCAGCAGCCGGGGGCAGGGGTTCCCCGGGGAGCTGTTTTTT. Translated, it gives CASSRGQGFPGELFF.

V usage is TRBV4-2 and J usage is TRBJ1-6; TRBD1 agrees at 10 bases. The CDR3 totals 20 residues. Trimming cost V 2 bases and J 8 bases; bases outside gene matches: 18. Germline CDR1 LGHNA, CDR2 YNFKEQ. The CDR3 sequence: CASSQQFPNYRTGGDSPLHF. Written as DNA, the CDR3 is TGTGCCAGCAGCCAACAATTCCCAAACTACCGGACAGGGGGGGATTCACCCCTCCACTTT.

Here the CDR3 reads CASSIVVSPWPGGYNEQFF. The CDR3 coding sequence is TGTGCCAGTAGTATTGTAGTAAGTCCCTGGCCGGGGGGCTACAATGAGCAGTTCTTC. This chain connects TRBV19 to TRBJ2-1, with 7 bases fitting TRBD2. The CDR3 has 19 residues. With V trimmed by 3 bases and J by 3 bases, 17 bases remained unmatched. Germline CDR1 is LNHDA and CDR2 is SQIVND (reference sequence).

The gene calls are TRBV15 and TRBJ2-2; TRBD1 is a possible D gene (6 bases). Trimming stripped 1 base from V and 5 bases from J, with 11 bases between. Germline lookup yields CDR1 LNHNV and CDR2 YYDKDF (reference sequence). The CDR3 extends over 15 amino acids. For the CDR3, the DNA is TGTGCCACCAGCAGAGTCAGGGGCGGAACCGGGGAGCTGTTTTTT. This encodes CATSRVRGGTGELFF.

The chain combines TRBV7-2 with TRBJ1-5; D is uncertain. The CDR3 is 13 residues long. Trimming took 7 bases from V and 6 from J, leaving 13 bases between them. From germline, CDR1 is SGHTA and CDR2 FQGNSA. The CDR3 bases are TGTGCCAGCACCTACAAACGGGGTCAGCCCCAGCATTTT. It encodes CASTYKRGQPQHF.

V is TRBV28 and J is TRBJ1-3, with D tentatively TRBD1 (5 bases). The CDR3 length is 15 residues. Trimming stripped 2 bases from V and 3 bases from J, with 11 bases between. CDR1 is MDHEN, CDR2 SYDVKM, per germline. The CDR3 nucleotides are TGTGCCAGCAGTTTAAGGGGATCGGGTGGAAACACCATATATTTT. Translation gives CASSLRGSGGNTIYF.

The table lists this clone with a few counts. The chain recombines TRBV2 with TRBJ1-5; D is unresolved. Germline V gene lookup returns CDR1 SNHLY and CDR2 FYNNEI. Trimming left V 0 bases short and J 4 bases short, with 10 bases between. The CDR3 is 15 residues long. The CDR3 bases are TGTGCCAGCAGTGAAGCGCGGGGTTCAAATCAGCCCCAGCATTTT. Translated: CASSEARGSNQPQHF.

This clone was seen only a few times. The chain joins TRBV2 to TRBJ2-3; 8 nucleotides align to TRBD1. Germline V gene lookup returns CDR1 SNHLY and CDR2 FYNNEI. This CDR3 has 13 residues. V shed 3 bases and J 6 bases; nucleotides not matched to a gene: 2. Written as DNA, the CDR3 is TGTGCCAGCAGTGACAGGGGGCGGGATACGCAGTATTTT. Translation gives CASSDRGRDTQYF.

V usage is TRBV3-1 (or the pseudogene TRBV3-2) and J usage is TRBJ1-1, with D possibly matching TRBD1 (5 bases). Germline V gene sequence: CDR1 LGHDT, CDR2 YNNKEL (reference sequence). V lost 4 bases and J lost 4, with 7 bases in between. The CDR3 is 12 amino acids. The CDR3, as DNA: TGTGCCAGCAGCCTTGACAGCACTGAAGCTTTCTTT. Its protein is CASSLDSTEAFF.

The chain carries TRBV4-3 and TRBJ2-1, with 10 bases that match TRBD2. The V segment lost 4 bases and the J segment 2 bases; nucleotides outside the gene matches: 2. This CDR3 region has 15 residues. The germline V gene encodes CDR1 LGHNA and CDR2 YSLEER. The CDR3 protein is CASSPGLAAYNEQFF. CDR3 nucleotide sequence: TGCGCCAGCAGCCCTGGACTAGCGGCCTACAATGAGCAGTTCTTC.

The V and J genes are TRBV30 and TRBJ1-1; 10 bases fit TRBD1. J gave up 2 bases and V 2 bases, and 8 bases lay outside the gene matches. This CDR3 contains 16 residues. Germline CDR1 is GTSNPN and CDR2 is SVGIG (reference sequence). The CDR3 DNA is TGTGCCTGGAGTCCAGCCCGGGACAGGGGCAACACTGAAGCTTTCTTT. Its protein is CAWSPARDRGNTEAFF.

V gene TRBV3-1 (or the pseudogene TRBV3-2) combines with J gene TRBJ2-1, with a possible D match to TRBD2 (6 bases). The CDR3 is made up of 15 amino acids. V dropped 1 base and J dropped 2 bases, with 9 bases sitting between them. The germline gives CDR1 LGHDT, CDR2 YNNKEL (reference sequence). CDR3 DNA sequence: TGTGCCAGCAGCCAAGCGGGAGCGACCTACAATGAGCAGTTCTTC. Protein product: CASSQAGATYNEQFF.

The DNA of the CDR3 is TGTGCCAGCAGCCCGCCATCGACGAACAGGGCGAAGCCGGAACGGGAGCTGTTTTTT. It yields the protein CASSPPSTNRAKPERELFF. V is TRBV7-8 and J is TRBJ2-2, with a possible D match to TRBD1 (6 bases). This CDR3 region has 19 residues. V lost 5 bases to trimming and J lost 9 bases, with 31 bases between them. CDR1 is SGHVS and CDR2 is FQNEAQ in the germline V gene.

The CDR3 reads CASSVEGAVDTQYF. In DNA, the CDR3 is TGTGCCAGCAGCGTAGAGGGGGCGGTAGATACGCAGTATTTT. The chain employs TRBV9 and TRBJ2-3, with 7 bases that match TRBD1. The length of the CDR3 is 14 residues. V was clipped by 0 bases and J by 5 bases; unmatched bases: 3. Germline V CDR1 and CDR2: SGDLS, YYNGEE.

This clone was seen a handful of times. This chain links TRBV12-5 with TRBJ2-1; tentative D call: TRBD1 (5 bases). Looked up from germline, CDR1 is LGHNT and CDR2 is FRNRAP. The CDR3 has 15 amino acids. Trimming pared 1 base from V and 0 bases from J, leaving 7 bases between. CDR3 amino acids: CASGLGQSSYNEQFF. The CDR3 DNA is TGTGCTAGTGGTTTGGGACAGAGCTCCTACAATGAGCAGTTCTTC.

This chain connects TRBV6-2 or TRBV6-3 to TRBJ1-1; the D is unclear. There are 13 residues in the CDR3. With 0 bases removed from V and 11 bases from J, the gap between germline ends came to 13 bases. Germline V gene sequence: CDR1 MNHEY, CDR2 SVGEGT. CDR3 protein: CASSYSILGGAFF. The CDR3 DNA reads TGTGCCAGCAGTTACTCTATTCTCGGAGGGGCTTTCTTT.

The chain combines TRBV6-5 with TRBJ2-2; D might be TRBD1 (5 bases). CDR1 is MNHEY and CDR2 is SVGAGI in the germline V gene. V shed 4 bases and J shed 4 bases, with 13 bases lying between them. This CDR3 comprises 15 residues. CDR3 nucleotides: TGTGCCAGCAGTTTCTCCTACAGGATCACCGGGGAGCTGTTTTTT. Its protein product is CASSFSYRITGELFF.

The chain has TRBV9 and TRBJ2-1, with 10 positions matching TRBD2. The V segment lost 3 bases and the J segment 8 bases; nucleotides outside the gene matches: 8. CDR1 SGDLS and CDR2 YYNGEE come from the germline V gene. CDR3 length equals 15 residues. The chain's CDR3 is CASSESSGRAHEQFF. In nucleotides, the CDR3 is TGTGCCAGCAGCGAGAGCAGCGGGAGGGCCCATGAGCAGTTCTTC.

This clone appeared once. The CDR3 loop is CATSRTANTEAFF. CDR3 DNA: TGTGCCACCAGCAGGACAGCGAACACTGAAGCTTTCTTT. V is TRBV15 and J is TRBJ1-1; TRBD1 might be the D (5 bases). Trimming shortened V by 3 bases and J by 1 base, and 6 bases separated the two germline ends. The CDR3 is made up of 13 amino acids. Germline V gene sequence: CDR1 LNHNV, CDR2 YYDKDF (reference sequence).

This rearrangement joins TRBV27 to TRBJ1-1; 7 bases fit TRBD1. Unmatched junction bases numbered 8, after V lost 6 bases and J lost 1 base. The germline V gene encodes CDR1 MNHEY and CDR2 SMNVEV (reference sequence). The CDR3 is 15 residues long. The CDR3 here is CASSRRAGGNTEAFF. The CDR3 region has the DNA TGTGCCAGCAGCCGCCGGGCAGGGGGGAACACTGAAGCTTTCTTT.

This chain joins TRBV24-1 and TRBJ2-2; 11 nucleotides align to TRBD2. After removal of 2 bases from V and 3 bases from J, the junction contained 4 bases not matched to a gene. In germline, CDR1 is KGHDR, CDR2 SFDVKD. The CDR3 is made up of 17 amino acids. For the CDR3, the DNA is TGTGCCACCAGTGATTATACTAGCGGGAGTTACACCGGGGAGCTGTTTTTT. This encodes CATSDYTSGSYTGELFF.